Listed here is a single T cell receptor (beta chain). The repertoire was sequenced with immunoSEQ multiplex PCR; TCRdb's copy has only in-frame clones and lacks some. The sample contains around 120,000 clones, approximately 86% of which appear only once. These data come from a study of PD-L1 blockade in urothelial cancer. Germline values: CDR1 KGHSH, CDR2 LQKENI. The CDR3 totals 16 residues. With V trimmed by 4 bases and J by 8 bases, 13 bases remained unmatched. The sequenced sample was PBMCs, obtained around atezolizumab (anti-PD-L1) treatment. This sequence was found in a man aged 45-65 years with urothelial cancer. J is TRBJ1-4 and V is TRBV18; 7 bases are shared with TRBD1. The CDR3 DNA reads TGTGCCAGCTCACGCTACAAACAGGGGTCGGGGGAAAAACTGTTTTTT. Residues: CASSRYKQGSGEKLFF.